These T cell receptor beta chains were read from a single sample in a study of blood T cell repertoires in COVID-19. Sequenced by immunoSEQ multiplex PCR; TCRdb stores in-frame clones only, minus some. The table lists about 60,000 clones, 75% to 95% of them singletons, with approximately 2.1% in the top ten. The material sequenced was peripheral blood. All receptors come from a man aged 60 to 69 with acute or convalescent COVID-19. Each CDR3 is given without its conserved first and last residue.

cdr3_aa	j_call	v_call
ATSRDQRGGRDEQF	TRBJ2-1	TRBV15
ASSLNTGKNEKLF	TRBJ1-4	TRBV7-2
ASSRTGTNEKLF	TRBJ1-4	TRBV14
ASSFGTGGAGEKLF	TRBJ1-4	TRBV28
AISWTVYTGELF	TRBJ2-2	TRBV10-3
ASSLRDTLTDTQY	TRBJ2-3	TRBV6-2/TRBV6-3
ASSELQGADQPQH	TRBJ1-5	TRBV18
ASSSVQGIVRN	TRBJ2-3	TRBV11-3
ASRGAGEETQY	TRBJ2-5	TRBV6-5
SAIDRDRLGYT	TRBJ1-2	TRBV29-1
ASSHLSYNEQF	TRBJ2-1	TRBV4-1
ASSPQGAMTGANVLT	TRBJ2-6	TRBV7-9
ASLQRGTGELF	TRBJ2-2	TRBV28
ASSPPRGYGYT	TRBJ1-2	TRBV28
ASSLGPGRGYT	TRBJ1-2	TRBV5-6
ASSHRGGQPQH	TRBJ1-5	TRBV6-4
ASSLVALSVDEQF	TRBJ2-1	TRBV11-2
ASSYSLAAPYNEQF	TRBJ2-1	TRBV6-5
SVGRQGLAGANVLT	TRBJ2-6	TRBV29-1
ASSRTLRGGRNNQPQH	TRBJ1-5	TRBV6-6
ASSPPGNGNEKLF	TRBJ1-4	TRBV5-6
ASSSFYGYT	TRBJ1-2	TRBV28
GTRANTEAF	TRBJ1-1	TRBV15
ASSPPWKEEDGYT	TRBJ1-2	TRBV7-9
ASSQDFRTITGELF	TRBJ2-2	TRBV4-3
ASSFGGSPLH	TRBJ1-6	TRBV28
ASSNRGQDEQF	TRBJ2-1	TRBV19
ASSHFDREGGYT	TRBJ1-2	TRBV3-1/TRBV3-2
ASSVEAGGGGYT	TRBJ1-2	TRBV9
ASSLGGVDTGELF	TRBJ2-2	TRBV5-5
ASSVVQGGTEAF	TRBJ1-1	TRBV9
ASRKRQQDTEAF	TRBJ1-1	TRBV7-9
ASSLAAAAGYGYT	TRBJ1-2	TRBV7-2
ATSQNREIWNGNTIY	TRBJ1-3	TRBV15
ASSGQGDLKNYGYT	TRBJ1-2	TRBV2
ASSQTQGAYIQY	TRBJ2-4	TRBV3-1/TRBV3-2
ASSHLRGRKGDNEQF	TRBJ2-1	TRBV9
ASSLGGSYEQY	TRBJ2-7	TRBV28
ASGLNQGANYGYT	TRBJ1-2	TRBV12-5
ASSSQGEKLF	TRBJ1-4	TRBV5-1
ASTRASGSTGELF	TRBJ2-2	TRBV19
ASSNTGGRNQPQH	TRBJ1-5	TRBV7-2
AIKGLAGDSDTQY	TRBJ2-3	TRBV19
ASSYSGREHQPQH	TRBJ1-5	TRBV6-2/TRBV6-3
ASSSPRDRHRYT	TRBJ1-2	TRBV7-2
ASSPRDRNSPLH	TRBJ1-6	TRBV6-5
ASSPGGTGKETQY	TRBJ2-5	TRBV19
ASSAQNRDRNEKLF	TRBJ1-4	TRBV11-2
ASSSKWAVTSSGANVLT	TRBJ2-6	TRBV28
ASSLANDGYYGYT	TRBJ1-2	TRBV5-1
ASSYSGEGPYEQY	TRBJ2-7	TRBV6-2/TRBV6-3
ASSLSVGGRVSNTGELF	TRBJ2-2	TRBV7-6
ASSETSGSYNEQF	TRBJ2-1	TRBV28
ASSARGISDTQY	TRBJ2-3	TRBV28
ASSLGGRGQETQY	TRBJ2-5	TRBV7-9